The 11 T cell receptor beta chains below come from one sample, sequenced in a study of CD8 T cells in ankylosing spondylitis. Study results and caveats: In ankylosing spondylitis blood, a motif of about eight highly homologous TCR beta variants appeared characteristic.

Each CDR3 protein gets one entry after TCRdb re-called the 5' RACE reads with MiXCR. The sample yields just under 550,000 distinct CDR3 sequences, approximately 11% seen once. Their cognate antigens are unknown. Sequencing was done on a sample of blood, either unsorted or a sorted T cell fraction (not recorded which). The receptors stem from a male donor with ankylosing spondylitis.

This sequence joins TRBV2 and TRBJ1-5; D is undetermined. Trimming removed 4 bases at V and 5 bases at J, with 15 bases between. Per germline, CDR1 SNHLY and CDR2 FYNNEI. The CDR3 is 15 amino acids. Here the CDR3 reads CASSVDNPGHQPQHF. CDR3 DNA: TGTGCCAGCAGTGTTGACAACCCTGGGCATCAGCCCCAGCATTTT.

The chain uses TRBV9 and TRBJ2-1; tentative D call: TRBD2 (5 bases). CDR1 is SGDLS, CDR2 YYNGEE, per germline. With 4 bases removed from V and 10 bases from J, the gap between germline ends came to 18 bases. This CDR3 contains 14 residues. CDR3: CASSPRSTTMEQFF. CDR3 nucleotide sequence: TGTGCCAGCAGCCCCCGCTCGACTACCATGGAGCAGTTCTTC.

This clonotype was counted between two and nine times. The chain couples TRBV27 to TRBJ2-2; 9 bases are shared with TRBD2. The length of the CDR3 is 18 residues. The V gene end was trimmed by 4 bases and the J gene end by 5 bases; junction bases not matched to a gene: 14. Germline CDR1 and CDR2: MNHEY and SMNVEV (reference sequence). CDR3 nucleotides: TGTGCCAGCAGTTCATGGGGTAGCGGGAGCAGGGATACCGGGGAGCTGTTTTTT. Its translation: CASSSWGSGSRDTGELFF.

The rearrangement uses TRBV6-6 and TRBJ1-2; no clear D gene. Between the trimmed V and J ends, which lost 2 bases and 8 bases, there was a span of 6 bases. The germline gives CDR1 MNHNY, CDR2 SVGAGI (reference sequence). The CDR3 is 11 amino acids. The CDR3 region has the DNA TGTGCCAGCAGTTACGACGGGGGCTACACCTTC. Translated, it gives CASSYDGGYTF.

This rearrangement joins TRBV27 to TRBJ2-1; TRBD2 matches 12 bases. CDR1 and CDR2 from the germline V gene are MNHEY and SMNVEV (reference sequence). This CDR3 contains 15 residues. V lost 0 bases and J lost 8; bases outside the gene matches: 2. In nucleotides, the CDR3 is TGTGCCAGCAGTTTATCGACTAGCGGGAGCTATGAGCAGTTCTTC. This codes for CASSLSTSGSYEQFF.

The chain employs TRBV4-1 and TRBJ2-1, with D perhaps TRBD2 (6 bases). This CDR3 is built from 16 residues. Between the trimmed V and J ends, which lost 0 bases and 12 bases, there was a span of 21 bases. Looked up from germline, CDR1 is MGHRA and CDR2 is YSYEKL. CDR3 in amino acids: CASSQDRGGKPAGQFF. CDR3 bases: TGCGCCAGCAGCCAAGATCGAGGCGGGAAGCCGGCAGGGCAGTTCTTC.

This chain uses TRBV27 with TRBJ1-4; D possibly corresponds to TRBD1 (5 bases). V shed 5 bases and J shed 7 bases, with 11 bases lying between them. CDR1 is MNHEY and CDR2 is SMNVEV in the germline V gene (reference sequence). The CDR3 covers 13 residues. The CDR3: CASSAQGAEKLFF. The CDR3 nucleotides read TGTGCCAGCAGTGCGCAGGGTGCTGAAAAACTGTTTTTT.

The chain joins TRBV3-1 to TRBJ1-3, with D unresolved. From germline, CDR1 is LGHDT and CDR2 YNNKEL (reference sequence). The CDR3 has 14 amino acids. The V end was cut by 3 bases, the J end by 0 bases, with 6 bases between. The CDR3 DNA reads TGTGCCAGCAGCCAGGCGTACTCTGGAAACACCATATATTTT. Encoded protein: CASSQAYSGNTIYF.

This clonotype has more than one count but fewer than ten. The chain joins TRBV6-5 to TRBJ2-7; perhaps TRBD1 as D (6 bases). The CDR3 is made up of 13 amino acids. V was pared by 4 bases and J by 2 bases, with 9 bases between. CDR1 MNHEY and CDR2 SVGAGI come from the germline V gene. The CDR3 spells CASSFRQAYEQYF. CDR3 nucleotides: TGTGCCAGCAGTTTCCGACAGGCCTACGAGCAGTACTTC.

The CDR3 sequence: CSASGRLADTDTQYF. CDR3 bases: TGCAGTGCTAGTGGACGGCTAGCGGACACAGATACGCAGTATTTT. The V call is TRBV20-1, the J call TRBJ2-3, with 7 bases aligning to TRBD2. V trimming: 3 bases; J trimming: 2 bases; junction bases outside the gene matches: 8. CDR1 is DFQATT, CDR2 SNEGSKA, per germline (reference sequence). CDR3 size: 15 residues.

This clonotype was recorded a few times. The chain uses TRBV10-3 and TRBJ1-1; D is uncertain. The germline V and J ends were trimmed by 9 bases and 1 base, with 12 bases remaining between them. The CDR3 has 13 residues. Per the germline V gene, CDR1 is ENHRY and CDR2 is SYGVKD. The CDR3 protein is CAMRRQSNTEAFF. The CDR3 region has the DNA TGTGCCATGCGTAGGCAGTCGAACACTGAAGCTTTCTTT.